This section outlines one TCR beta chain sequence together with its context. In the original processing: Reference gene primer amplification yielded estimated nucleated cell counts. Assay used: immunoSEQ multiplex PCR; TCRdb lists only in-frame clones, some missing. That table furnishes V, J and clone size, whereas the DNA furnished D and trimming. The data hold roughly 190,000 clones, with roughly 84% observed a single time. This entry comes from a study of blood T cell repertoires in COVID-19. Participants, roughly 18 to 89 years old, spanned more than 20 US areas. This CDR3 is 17 amino acids long. V dropped 0 bases and J dropped 0; count of bases not matched to a gene: 4. Germline values: CDR1 KGHDR, CDR2 SFDVKD.

The TCR sequence derives from a woman aged 25-40 years who had recovered from COVID-19. This chain links TRBV24-1 with TRBJ2-3, with 8 bases matching TRBD1. Sequencing was performed on PBMCs or T cells enriched from blood (not recorded which). The DNA for the CDR3 is TGTGCCACCAGTGATTTGAGACAGGGGTCGAGCACAGATACGCAGTATTTT. Amino acids: CATSDLRQGSSTDTQYF.